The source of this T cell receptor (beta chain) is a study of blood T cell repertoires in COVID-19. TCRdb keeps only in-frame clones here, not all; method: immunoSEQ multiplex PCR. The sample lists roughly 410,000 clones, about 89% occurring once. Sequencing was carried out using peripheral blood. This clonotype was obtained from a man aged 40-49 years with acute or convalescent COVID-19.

CDR3 sequence: CASSSRTSGSLSSYNEQFF. CDR3 coding DNA: TGTGCCAGCAGCTCACGGACTAGCGGGAGTCTTAGCTCCTACAATGAGCAGTTCTTC. The chain links TRBV7-8 to TRBJ2-1; 13 bases line up with TRBD2. The J segment lost 0 bases and the V segment lost 4 bases, leaving 9 bases of the junction unmatched. CDR1 and CDR2 (germline): SGHVS, FQNEAQ. The CDR3 has 19 residues. Full variable domain (outside the CDR3, taken from reference TRBV7-8 and TRBJ2-1): GAGVSQSPRYKVAKRGQDVALRCDPISGHVSLFWYQQALGQGPEFLTYFQNEAQLDKSGLPSDRFFAERPEGSVSTLKIQRTQQEDSAVYLCASSSRTSGSLSSYNEQFFGPGTRLTVL.